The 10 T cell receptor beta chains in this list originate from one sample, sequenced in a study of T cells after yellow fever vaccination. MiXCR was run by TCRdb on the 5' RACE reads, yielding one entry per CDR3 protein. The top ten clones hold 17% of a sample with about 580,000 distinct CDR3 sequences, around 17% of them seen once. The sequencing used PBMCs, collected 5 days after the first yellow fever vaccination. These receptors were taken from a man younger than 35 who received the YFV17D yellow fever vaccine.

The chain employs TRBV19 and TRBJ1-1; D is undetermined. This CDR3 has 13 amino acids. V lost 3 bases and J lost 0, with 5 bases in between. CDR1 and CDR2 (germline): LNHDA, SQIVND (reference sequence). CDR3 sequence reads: CASSMSMNTEAFF. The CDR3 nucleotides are TGTGCCAGTAGTATGAGCATGAACACTGAAGCTTTCTTT.

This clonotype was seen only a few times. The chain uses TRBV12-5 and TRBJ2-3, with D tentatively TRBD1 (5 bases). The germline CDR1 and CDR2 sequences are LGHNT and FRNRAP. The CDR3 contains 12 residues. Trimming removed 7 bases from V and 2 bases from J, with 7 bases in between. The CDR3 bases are TGTGCTAGTGAGGGGATCACAGATACGCAGTATTTT. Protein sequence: CASEGITDTQYF.

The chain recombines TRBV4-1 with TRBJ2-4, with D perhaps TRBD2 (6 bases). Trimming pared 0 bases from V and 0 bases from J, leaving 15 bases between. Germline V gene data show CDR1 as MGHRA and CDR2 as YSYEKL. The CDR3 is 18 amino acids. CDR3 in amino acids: CASSQDLRESKAKNIQYF. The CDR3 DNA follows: TGCGCCAGCAGCCAAGATCTTCGGGAGTCCAAAGCCAAAAACATTCAGTACTTC.

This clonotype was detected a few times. CDR3 residues: CSARKGGAADTQYF. In DNA, the CDR3 is TGCAGTGCTAGAAAAGGCGGGGCCGCAGATACGCAGTATTTT. The chain combines TRBV20-1 with TRBJ2-3; tentatively, D is TRBD2 (6 bases). Between the trimmed V and J ends, which lost 2 bases and 4 bases, there was a span of 13 bases. The germline V gene has CDR1 DFQATT and CDR2 SNEGSKA (reference sequence). This CDR3 has 14 residues.

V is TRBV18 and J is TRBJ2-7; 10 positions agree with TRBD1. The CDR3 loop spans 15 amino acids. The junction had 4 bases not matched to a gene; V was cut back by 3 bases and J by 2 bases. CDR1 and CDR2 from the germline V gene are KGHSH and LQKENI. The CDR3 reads CASSPPGTGAYEQYF. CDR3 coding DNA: TGTGCCAGCTCACCCCCCGGGACAGGGGCCTACGAGCAGTACTTC.

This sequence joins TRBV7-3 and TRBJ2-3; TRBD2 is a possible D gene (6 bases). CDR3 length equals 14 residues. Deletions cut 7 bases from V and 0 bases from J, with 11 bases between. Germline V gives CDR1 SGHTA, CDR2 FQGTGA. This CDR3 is CASKEGTSTDTQYF. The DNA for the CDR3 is TGTGCCAGCAAGGAAGGGACTAGCACAGATACGCAGTATTTT.

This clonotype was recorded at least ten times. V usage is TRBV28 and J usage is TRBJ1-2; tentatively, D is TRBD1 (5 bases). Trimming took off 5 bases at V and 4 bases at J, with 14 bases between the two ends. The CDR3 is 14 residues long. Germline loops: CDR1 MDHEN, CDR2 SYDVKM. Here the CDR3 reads CASSPPGLSYGYTF. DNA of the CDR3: TGTGCCAGCAGTCCACCGGGACTGAGCTATGGCTACACCTTC.

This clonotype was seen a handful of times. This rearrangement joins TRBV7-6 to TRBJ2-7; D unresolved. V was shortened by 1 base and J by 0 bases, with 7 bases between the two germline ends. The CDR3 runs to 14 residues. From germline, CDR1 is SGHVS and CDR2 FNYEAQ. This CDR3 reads CASSLDTRSYEQYF. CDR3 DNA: TGTGCCAGCAGCTTAGACACCCGCTCCTACGAGCAGTACTTC.

This CDR3 reads CASAGTGELGDTQYF. The CDR3 coding sequence is TGCGCCAGCGCCGGGACAGGGGAGCTGGGAGATACGCAGTATTTT. V is TRBV5-1 and J is TRBJ2-3, with 10 bases that match TRBD1. Germline loops: CDR1 SGHRS, CDR2 YFSETQ. The CDR3 has 15 residues. The J segment lost 5 bases and the V segment lost 7 bases, leaving 10 bases of the junction unmatched.

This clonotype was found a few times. For the CDR3, the DNA is TGCGCCAGCAGCTCCCAGACAGGGCAGGCAAAAAACATTCAGTACTTC. This gives the protein CASSSQTGQAKNIQYF. The chain joins TRBV5-1 to TRBJ2-4; 7 nucleotides match TRBD1. The CDR3 consists of 16 residues. Trimming at V came to 3 bases and at J to 4 bases, leaving 10 bases not matched to a gene. Germline values: CDR1 SGHRS, CDR2 YFSETQ.